The rows below give T cell receptor beta chains drawn from one sample of a study of OX40 agonist ivuxolimab in advanced cancers. Sequencing used immunoSEQ multiplex PCR; TCRdb keeps in-frame clones, though not all of them. The sample lists roughly 84,000 clones, around 85% occurring once. The starting material was CD4+ or CD8+ T cells sorted from blood, obtained in a trial of the OX40 agonist ivuxolimab. The receptors here all came from an adult with an advanced solid tumor such as melanoma, head and neck, liver or kidney cancer. The CDR3 runs from the conserved cysteine through the conserved F or W. A D gene is named only where the DNA matches it firmly. Size tells how often a clone was seen (once, few, many) or the class of an expanded clone, and some rows leave it out.

J gene: TRBJ1-5; clone size: few; V gene: TRBV7-2; D gene: .; CDR3 DNA: TGTGCCAGCACCCTAACGAAAAATCAGCCCCAGCATTTT; CDR3 protein: CASTLTKNQPQHF
J gene: TRBJ1-2; clone size: .; V gene: TRBV7-2; D gene: .; CDR3 DNA: TGTGCCAGCAGCTTAGAGGGACTAAGCAGTAACTATGGCTACACCTTC; CDR3 protein: CASSLEGLSSNYGYTF
J gene: TRBJ2-7; clone size: .; V gene: TRBV5-1; D gene: TRBD1; CDR3 DNA: TGCGCCAGCACCCAGACAGGGGGCGGCTACGAGCAGTACTTC; CDR3 protein: CASTQTGGGYEQYF
J gene: TRBJ1-5; clone size: few; V gene: TRBV6-5; D gene: .; CDR3 DNA: TGTGCCAGCAGTCCGGGGGGGGGCAATCAGCCCCAGCATTTT; CDR3 protein: CASSPGGGNQPQHF
J gene: TRBJ1-5; clone size: .; V gene: TRBV5-5; D gene: TRBD1; CDR3 DNA: TGTGCCAGCAGCCCGAGAGGGACAGGTGGGGGTATTAGCCAGCCCCAGCATTTT; CDR3 protein: CASSPRGTGGGISQPQHF
J gene: TRBJ2-7; clone size: .; V gene: TRBV11-2; D gene: .; CDR3 DNA: TGTGCCAGCAGCTTAGTAGCCGAGCAGTACTTC; CDR3 protein: CASSLVAEQYF
J gene: TRBJ1-5; clone size: .; V gene: TRBV5-4; D gene: .; CDR3 DNA: TGTGCCAGCAGCCCGGACCGTGATCAGCCCCAGCATTTT; CDR3 protein: CASSPDRDQPQHF
J gene: TRBJ2-5; clone size: .; V gene: TRBV6-5; D gene: TRBD1; CDR3 DNA: TGTGCCAGCAGTCAGCGGACAGGGCGTGAGACCCAGTACTTC; CDR3 protein: CASSQRTGRETQYF
J gene: TRBJ1-1; clone size: .; V gene: TRBV5-4; D gene: TRBD1; CDR3 DNA: TGTGCCAGCAGCTCACAGGGGGCTGTCACTGAAGCTTTCTTT; CDR3 protein: CASSSQGAVTEAFF
J gene: TRBJ1-2; clone size: .; V gene: TRBV5-4; D gene: TRBD1; CDR3 DNA: TGTGCCAGCAGGGGTACGGGGACAGGGAACTATGGCTACACCTTC; CDR3 protein: CASRGTGTGNYGYTF
J gene: TRBJ1-1; clone size: .; V gene: TRBV4-1; D gene: .; CDR3 DNA: TGCGCCAGCAGCCAAGATGATGGAACGGGAAACACTGAAGCTTTCTTT; CDR3 protein: CASSQDDGTGNTEAFF
J gene: TRBJ1-1; clone size: .; V gene: TRBV28; D gene: .; CDR3 DNA: TGTGCCAGCAGTTTCGAGGGTCGAACTGAAGCTTTCTTT; CDR3 protein: CASSFEGRTEAFF
J gene: TRBJ1-1; clone size: .; V gene: TRBV11-2; D gene: TRBD1; CDR3 DNA: TGTGCCAGCAGCTTATCAAACTACCGGGACAGGGCCGCTTTGGCTGAAGCTTTCTTT; CDR3 protein: CASSLSNYRDRAALAEAFF
J gene: TRBJ2-5; clone size: few; V gene: TRBV7-3; D gene: TRBD2; CDR3 DNA: TGTGCCAGCAGCGCAAATAGCGGGGGACAAGAGACCCAGTACTTC; CDR3 protein: CASSANSGGQETQYF
J gene: TRBJ2-5; clone size: few; V gene: TRBV6-1; D gene: .; CDR3 DNA: TGTGCCAGCAGTGTTGACCGCCGAGAGACCCAGTACTTC; CDR3 protein: CASSVDRRETQYF
J gene: TRBJ1-6; clone size: few; V gene: TRBV19; D gene: .; CDR3 DNA: TGTGCCAGTAGTATAATACCTAACCTTGATTCACCCCTCCACTTT; CDR3 protein: CASSIIPNLDSPLHF
J gene: TRBJ2-7; clone size: .; V gene: TRBV5-6; D gene: .; CDR3 DNA: TGTGCCAGCAGCTTGGAGCTTGACTACGAGCAGTACTTC; CDR3 protein: CASSLELDYEQYF
J gene: TRBJ1-1; clone size: .; V gene: TRBV6-5; D gene: .; CDR3 DNA: TGTGCCAGCAGTTACCGGGACGTCCGGGGGACTGAAGCTTTCTTT; CDR3 protein: CASSYRDVRGTEAFF
J gene: TRBJ1-2; clone size: .; V gene: TRBV5-1; D gene: .; CDR3 DNA: TGCGCCAGCAGCTTACACCCGAGTAACTATGGCTACACCTTC; CDR3 protein: CASSLHPSNYGYTF
J gene: TRBJ2-5; clone size: .; V gene: TRBV30; D gene: TRBD2; CDR3 DNA: TGTGCCTGGAGTGTAGCGGGAGGGAGTGGAGAGACCCAGTACTTC; CDR3 protein: CAWSVAGGSGETQYF
J gene: TRBJ2-1; clone size: .; V gene: TRBV6-5; D gene: .; CDR3 DNA: TGTGCCAGCACCCAACCGGGACGGCAATTCAATGAGCAGTTCTTC; CDR3 protein: CASTQPGRQFNEQFF
J gene: TRBJ1-3; clone size: .; V gene: TRBV14; D gene: .; CDR3 DNA: TGTGCCAGCCGAGCAGGATACTCTGGAAACACCATATATTTT; CDR3 protein: CASRAGYSGNTIYF
J gene: TRBJ2-1; clone size: .; V gene: TRBV14; D gene: TRBD2; CDR3 DNA: TGTGCCAGCAGCCAATCGGGGGGGCGGGAGCAGTTCTTC; CDR3 protein: CASSQSGGREQFF
J gene: TRBJ2-1; clone size: .; V gene: TRBV5-8; D gene: TRBD1; CDR3 DNA: TGTGCCAGCAGCCGACAGGGTCGATCCTACAATGAGCAGTTCTTC; CDR3 protein: CASSRQGRSYNEQFF
J gene: TRBJ2-5; clone size: .; V gene: TRBV9; D gene: TRBD2; CDR3 DNA: TGTGCCAGCAGCGTAGTGGGACTAGCGGCTCAAGAGACCCAGTACTTC; CDR3 protein: CASSVVGLAAQETQYF
J gene: TRBJ1-5; clone size: .; V gene: TRBV12-5; D gene: .; CDR3 DNA: TGTGCTAGTGGTTTGGATGGGGGACGGCCCCAGCATTTT; CDR3 protein: CASGLDGGRPQHF
J gene: TRBJ2-1; clone size: .; V gene: TRBV27; D gene: .; CDR3 DNA: TGTGCCAGCAGTTTATCACAGGGATCCTCTAGGTCCTACAATGAGCAGTTCTTC; CDR3 protein: CASSLSQGSSRSYNEQFF
J gene: TRBJ2-5; clone size: .; V gene: TRBV30; D gene: TRBD2; CDR3 DNA: TGTGCCTGGAGAGAAGGACTAGCTGACCTAGAGACCCAGTACTTC; CDR3 protein: CAWREGLADLETQYF
J gene: TRBJ2-3; clone size: .; V gene: TRBV25-1; D gene: TRBD2; CDR3 DNA: TGTGCCAGCAGTGCAACGAGCGGGACTAGCCAGTATTTT; CDR3 protein: CASSATSGTSQYF